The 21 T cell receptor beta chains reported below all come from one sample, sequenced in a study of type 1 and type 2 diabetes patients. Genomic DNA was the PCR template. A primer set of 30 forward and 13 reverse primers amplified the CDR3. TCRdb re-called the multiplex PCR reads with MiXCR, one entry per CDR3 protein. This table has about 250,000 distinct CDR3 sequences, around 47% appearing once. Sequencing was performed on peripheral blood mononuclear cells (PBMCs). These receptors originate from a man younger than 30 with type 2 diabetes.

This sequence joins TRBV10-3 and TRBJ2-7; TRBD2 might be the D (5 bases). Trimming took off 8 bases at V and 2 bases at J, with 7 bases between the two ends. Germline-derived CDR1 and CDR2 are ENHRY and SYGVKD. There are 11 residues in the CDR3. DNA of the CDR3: TGTGCCATCCGGGATACCTACGAGCAGTACTTC. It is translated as CAIRDTYEQYF.

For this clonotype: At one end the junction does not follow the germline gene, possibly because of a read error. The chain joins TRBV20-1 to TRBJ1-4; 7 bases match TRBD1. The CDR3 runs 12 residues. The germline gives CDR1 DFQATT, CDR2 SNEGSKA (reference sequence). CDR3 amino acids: CSARTGGENLFF. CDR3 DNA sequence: TGCAGTGCTCGGACAGGCGGGGAAAACCTGTTTTTT.

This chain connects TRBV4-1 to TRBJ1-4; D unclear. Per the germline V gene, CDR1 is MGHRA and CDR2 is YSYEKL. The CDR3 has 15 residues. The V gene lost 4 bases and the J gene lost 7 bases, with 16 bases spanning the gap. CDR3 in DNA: TGCGCCAGCAGCCCCGACAACGGTGGGAGTGAAAAACTGTTTTTT. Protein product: CASSPDNGGSEKLFF.

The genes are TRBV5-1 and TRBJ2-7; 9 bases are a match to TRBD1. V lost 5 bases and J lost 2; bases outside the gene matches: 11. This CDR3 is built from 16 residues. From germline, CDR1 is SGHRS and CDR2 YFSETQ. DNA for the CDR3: TGCGCCAGCAGTCAGGGAGGAACAGGGGGCCCCTACGAGCAGTACTTC. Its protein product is CASSQGGTGGPYEQYF.

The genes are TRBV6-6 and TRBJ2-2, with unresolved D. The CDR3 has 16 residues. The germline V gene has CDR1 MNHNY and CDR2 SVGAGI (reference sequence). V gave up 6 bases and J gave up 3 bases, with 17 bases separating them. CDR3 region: CASRGIRLPDTGELFF. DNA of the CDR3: TGTGCCAGCAGGGGGATCAGACTTCCCGACACCGGGGAGCTGTTTTTT.

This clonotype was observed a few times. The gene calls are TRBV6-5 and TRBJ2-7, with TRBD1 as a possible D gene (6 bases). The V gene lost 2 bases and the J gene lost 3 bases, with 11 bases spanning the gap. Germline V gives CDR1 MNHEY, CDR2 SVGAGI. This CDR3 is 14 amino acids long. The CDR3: CASSYRLQGYEQYF. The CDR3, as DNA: TGTGCCAGCAGTTACCGGCTACAGGGCTACGAGCAGTACTTC.

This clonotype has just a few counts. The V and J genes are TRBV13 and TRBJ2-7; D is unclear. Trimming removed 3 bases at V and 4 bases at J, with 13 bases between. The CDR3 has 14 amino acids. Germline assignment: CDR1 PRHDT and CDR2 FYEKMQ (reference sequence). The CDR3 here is CASSLKARSYEQYF. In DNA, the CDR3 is TGTGCCAGCAGCTTGAAGGCTAGATCATACGAGCAGTACTTC.

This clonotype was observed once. DNA for the CDR3: TGTGCCAGCAGGAAGACTAGCGGGGCGAATGAGCAGTTCTTC. It codes for CASRKTSGANEQFF. This chain uses TRBV6-4 with TRBJ2-5; 11 nucleotides match TRBD2. The DNA matches TRBJ2-1 better at its end, which makes the J call doubtful. The CDR3 length is 14 residues. Per germline, CDR1 MRHNA and CDR2 SNTAGT.

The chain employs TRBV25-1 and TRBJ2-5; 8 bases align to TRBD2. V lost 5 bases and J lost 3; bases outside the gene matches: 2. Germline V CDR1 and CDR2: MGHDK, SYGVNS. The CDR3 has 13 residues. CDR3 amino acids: CASSSGGKETQYF. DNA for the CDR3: TGTGCCAGCAGTAGCGGGGGTAAAGAGACCCAGTACTTC.

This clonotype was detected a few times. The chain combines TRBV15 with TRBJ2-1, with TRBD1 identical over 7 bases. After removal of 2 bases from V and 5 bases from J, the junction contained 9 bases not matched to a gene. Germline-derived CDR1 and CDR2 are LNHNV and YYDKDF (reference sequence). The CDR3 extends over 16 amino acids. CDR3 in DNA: TGTGCCACCAGCAGATCCCACGGGACAGCGAACAATGAGCAGTTCTTC. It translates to CATSRSHGTANNEQFF.

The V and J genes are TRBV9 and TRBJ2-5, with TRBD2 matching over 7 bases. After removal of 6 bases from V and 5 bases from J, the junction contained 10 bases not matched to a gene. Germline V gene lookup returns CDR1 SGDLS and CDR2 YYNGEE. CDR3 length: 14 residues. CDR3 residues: CASTGGIRAETQYF. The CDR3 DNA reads TGTGCCAGCACCGGGGGGATCAGGGCTGAGACCCAGTACTTC.

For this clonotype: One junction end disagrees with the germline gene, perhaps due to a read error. The CDR3 sequence is CASSQARGTNTEAFF. Written as DNA, the CDR3 is TGTGCCAGCAGCCAAGCCAGGGGGACGAACACTGAAGCTTTCTTT. This rearrangement joins TRBV5-1 to TRBJ1-1; TRBD1 matches at 7 bases. Germline CDR1 is SGHRS and CDR2 is YFSETQ. CDR3 size: 15 residues.

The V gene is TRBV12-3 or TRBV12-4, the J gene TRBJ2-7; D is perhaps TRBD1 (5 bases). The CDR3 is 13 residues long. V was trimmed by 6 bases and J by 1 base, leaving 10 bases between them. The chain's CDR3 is CASRAGISYEQYF. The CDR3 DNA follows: TGTGCCAGCAGAGCAGGGATTTCCTACGAGCAGTACTTC.

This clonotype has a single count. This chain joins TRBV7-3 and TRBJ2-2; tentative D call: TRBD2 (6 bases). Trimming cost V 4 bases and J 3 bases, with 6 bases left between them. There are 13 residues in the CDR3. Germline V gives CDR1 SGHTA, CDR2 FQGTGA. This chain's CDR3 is CASSWGDTGELFF. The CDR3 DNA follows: TGTGCCAGCAGCTGGGGGGACACCGGGGAGCTGTTTTTT.

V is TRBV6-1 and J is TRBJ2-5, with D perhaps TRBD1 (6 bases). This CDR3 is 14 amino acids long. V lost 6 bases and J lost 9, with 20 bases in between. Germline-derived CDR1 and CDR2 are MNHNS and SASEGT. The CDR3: CASRGADRLGAQYF. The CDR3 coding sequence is TGTGCCAGCAGGGGGGCAGACAGGTTGGGTGCCCAGTACTTC.

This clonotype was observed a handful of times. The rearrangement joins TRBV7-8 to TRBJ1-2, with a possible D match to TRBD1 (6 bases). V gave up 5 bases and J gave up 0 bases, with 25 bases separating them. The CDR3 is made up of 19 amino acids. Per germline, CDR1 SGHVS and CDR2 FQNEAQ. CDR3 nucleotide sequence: TGTGCCAGCAGCGTAGTCGGGACAACTCTCCCGAGAGCTAACTATGGCTACACCTTC. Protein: CASSVVGTTLPRANYGYTF.

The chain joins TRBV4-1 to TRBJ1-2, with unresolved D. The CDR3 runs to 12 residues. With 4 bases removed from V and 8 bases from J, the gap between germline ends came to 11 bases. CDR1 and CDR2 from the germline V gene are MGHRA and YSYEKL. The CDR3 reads CASSPVAGGYTF. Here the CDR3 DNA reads TGCGCCAGCAGCCCAGTGGCGGGGGGCTACACCTTC.

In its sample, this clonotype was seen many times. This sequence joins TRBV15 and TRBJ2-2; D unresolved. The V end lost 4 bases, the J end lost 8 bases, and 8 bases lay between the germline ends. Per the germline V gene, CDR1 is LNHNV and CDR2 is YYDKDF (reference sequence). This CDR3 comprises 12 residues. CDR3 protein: CATSTAAGELFF. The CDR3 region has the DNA TGTGCCACCAGCACCGCGGCGGGGGAGCTGTTTTTT.

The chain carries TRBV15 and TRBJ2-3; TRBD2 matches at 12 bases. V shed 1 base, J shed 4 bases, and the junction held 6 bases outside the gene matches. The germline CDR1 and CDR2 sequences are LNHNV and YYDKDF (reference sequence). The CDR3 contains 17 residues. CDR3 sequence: CATSRGPSGRGSDTQYF. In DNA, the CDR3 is TGTGCCACCAGCAGAGGCCCTAGCGGGAGGGGTTCAGATACGCAGTATTTT.

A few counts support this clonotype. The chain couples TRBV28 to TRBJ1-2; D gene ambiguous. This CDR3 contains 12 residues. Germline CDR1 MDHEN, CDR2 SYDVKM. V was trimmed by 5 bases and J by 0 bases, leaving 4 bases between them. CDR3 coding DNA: TGTGCCAGCAGTCCATCTAACTATGGCTACACCTTC. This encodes CASSPSNYGYTF.

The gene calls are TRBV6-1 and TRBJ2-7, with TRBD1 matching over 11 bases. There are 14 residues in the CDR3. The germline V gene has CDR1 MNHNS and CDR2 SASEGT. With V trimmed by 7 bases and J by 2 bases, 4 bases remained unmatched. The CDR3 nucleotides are TGTGCCAGCAAGTGGGGACAGGGGGCCTACGAGCAGTACTTC. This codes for CASKWGQGAYEQYF.